The sequence of this T cell receptor (beta chain) was determined in a study of T cell changes during pregnancy in multiple sclerosis. This clone was counted a single time. The data were produced by immunoSEQ multiplex PCR, yet TCRdb's version contains in-frame clones alone and is incomplete. This sample carries some 97,000 clones, approximately 90% of them seen once, and the ten largest clones take less than 2.5%. Germline V gene data show CDR1 as SGHVS and CDR2 as FNYEAQ. After removal of 5 bases from V and 3 bases from J, the junction contained 9 bases not matched to a gene. This CDR3 spans 16 amino acids.

The sequenced sample was peripheral blood, obtained after pregnancy. This receptor was obtained from a female donor with multiple sclerosis, enrolled in a pregnancy study. The V and J genes are TRBV7-6 and TRBJ2-7, with TRBD2 matching 11 bases. The DNA of the CDR3 is TGTGCCAGCAGCGTCGGGACTAGCGGCACTAGCTACGAGCAGTACTTC. This sequence encodes CASSVGTSGTSYEQYF.